These 15 T cell receptor beta chains originate from one sample sequenced in a study of blood T cell repertoires in COVID-19 (TCRdb year 2020). Library generation was performed with the immunoSEQ multiplex PCR assay. Drawn from immuneACCESS, this table holds only the in-frame rearrangements with V and J called that TCRdb kept. Clones are partly lost; checked studies trace under half to an unresolved V gene and leave the rest unexplained. Within this sample are around 98,000 clones, with around 82% of them counted one time only. Approximately 10% of the sample rests with the top ten. The source material was peripheral blood. Receptors originate from a man aged 70-80 years with active or convalescent COVID-19.

The chain links TRBV5-4 to TRBJ2-5; 9 bases map to TRBD1. The length of the CDR3 is 14 residues. The germline CDR1 and CDR2 sequences are SGHNT and YYREEE (reference sequence). Germline trimming cut 4 bases from V and 3 bases from J; bases unmatched to any gene: 4. The CDR3 nucleotides are TGTGCCAGCAGCCCTCGGACAGGGGAAGAGACCCAGTACTTC. Translated, it gives CASSPRTGEETQYF.

This chain links TRBV30 with TRBJ2-3; 8 bases align to TRBD2. The CDR3 spans 14 residues. V lost 3 bases, J lost 2 bases, and 4 bases stayed unmatched. The germline V gene encodes CDR1 GTSNPN and CDR2 SVGIG (reference sequence). Written as DNA, the CDR3 is TGTGCCTGGAGCGGCGGGGGGTTCACAGATACGCAGTATTTT. Amino acids: CAWSGGGFTDTQYF.

The V gene is TRBV6-5, the J gene TRBJ1-2, with D hard to call. This CDR3 has 13 amino acids. Germline V gene lookup returns CDR1 MNHEY and CDR2 SVGAGI. Between the trimmed V and J ends, which lost 6 bases and 8 bases, there was a span of 16 bases. CDR3 coding DNA: TGTGCCAGCAGGGGCGGGGTGACGTGGGGCTACACCTTC. Its translation: CASRGGVTWGYTF.

This sequence joins TRBV10-2 and TRBJ1-4; 10 nucleotides agree with TRBD1. After removal of 10 bases from V and 8 bases from J, the junction contained 7 bases not matched to a gene. The germline V gene encodes CDR1 WSHSY and CDR2 SAAADI. CDR3 length equals 13 residues. The CDR3 here is CATRDRGNEKLFF. The CDR3 coding sequence is TGCGCCACCAGGGACAGGGGAAACGAAAAACTGTTTTTT.

This clone was detected once. The rearrangement joins TRBV5-8 to TRBJ2-4; D is unresolved. With 2 bases removed from V and 6 bases from J, the gap between germline ends came to 6 bases. The CDR3 is 12 residues long. Per the germline V gene, CDR1 is SGHTS and CDR2 is YDEGEE. CDR3 amino acids: CASSFDINIQYF. CDR3 nucleotide sequence: TGTGCCAGCAGCTTTGACATAAACATTCAGTACTTC.

The gene calls are TRBV5-1 and TRBJ2-1; 7 bases line up with TRBD2. Trimming took 4 bases from V and 15 from J; bases not matched to a gene: 19. In germline, CDR1 is SGHRS, CDR2 YFSETQ. This CDR3 comprises 15 residues. The CDR3 spells CASSAGGSGVDPPFF. The CDR3 DNA sequence: TGCGCCAGCAGCGCCGGCGGGAGCGGGGTCGACCCCCCGTTCTTC.

The chain combines TRBV5-4 with TRBJ2-1; TRBD2 matches 10 bases. J gave up 1 base and V 2 bases, and 3 bases lay outside the gene matches. CDR1 and CDR2 from the germline V gene are SGHNT and YYREEE (reference sequence). The CDR3 runs 16 residues. The CDR3 loop reads CASSFALAGSYNEQFF. CDR3 bases: TGTGCCAGCAGCTTCGCACTAGCGGGGTCCTACAATGAGCAGTTCTTC.

The chain uses TRBV19 and TRBJ2-5; D is possibly TRBD1 (6 bases). Germline CDR1 LNHDA, CDR2 SQIVND (reference sequence). With 4 bases removed from V and 4 bases from J, the gap between germline ends came to 10 bases. This CDR3 is 13 amino acids long. The DNA of the CDR3 is TGTGCCAGTAGTACCTCCAGGGGAGAGACCCAGTACTTC. Protein: CASSTSRGETQYF. Full variable domain (rest looked up from reference TRBV19 and TRBJ2-5): DGGITQSPKYLFRKEGQNVTLSCEQNLNHDAMYWYRQDPGQGLRLIYYSQIVNDFQKGDIAEGYSVSREKKESFPLTVTSAQKNPTAFYLCASSTSRGETQYFGPGTRLLVL.

This chain links TRBV7-9 with TRBJ2-2; D remains unclear. V was pared by 8 bases and J by 5 bases, with 6 bases between. This CDR3 is built from 11 residues. The germline V gene encodes CDR1 SEHNR and CDR2 FQNEAQ (reference sequence). The CDR3: CASRLTGELFF. Here the CDR3 DNA reads TGTGCCAGCCGACTTACCGGGGAGCTGTTTTTT.

The V gene is TRBV6-5, the J gene TRBJ2-3; possibly TRBD2 for D (6 bases). CDR1 is MNHEY, CDR2 SVGAGI, per germline. The germline V and J ends were trimmed by 2 bases and 3 bases, with 9 bases remaining between them. The CDR3 sequence is 14 residues long. This CDR3 is CASSYTRETDTQYF. The CDR3 nucleotides read TGTGCCAGCAGTTACACCCGGGAGACAGATACGCAGTATTTT.

A few counts support this clone. The rearrangement joins TRBV2 to TRBJ2-7, with 9 bases fitting TRBD1. Germline CDR1 and CDR2: SNHLY and FYNNEI. The CDR3 length is 14 residues. V shed 6 bases and J 4 bases; nucleotides not matched to a gene: 7. Here the CDR3 reads CASSEQGARYEQYF. The CDR3, as DNA: TGTGCCAGCAGCGAACAGGGGGCGCGGTACGAGCAGTACTTC. Complete variable domain (other parts from reference TRBV2 and TRBJ2-7): EPEVTQTPSHQVTQMGQEVILRCVPISNHLYFYWYRQILGQKVEFLVSFYNNEISEKSEIFDDQFSVERPDGSNFTLKIRSTKLEDSAMYFCASSEQGARYEQYFGPGTRLTVT.

This clone was observed once. V is TRBV29-1 and J is TRBJ2-1; 8 positions agree with TRBD1. Germline CDR1 reads SQVTM; CDR2 reads ANQGSEA. The ends lost 8 bases at V and 8 bases at J; junction bases unmatched: 8. The length of the CDR3 is 12 residues. CDR3 in amino acids: CSPRTGRDEQFF. The DNA for the CDR3 is TGCAGCCCTCGGACAGGGCGGGATGAGCAGTTCTTC.

This clone was seen a handful of times. This chain uses TRBV2 with TRBJ1-2; TRBD1 might be the D (6 bases). CDR1 SNHLY and CDR2 FYNNEI come from the germline V gene. This CDR3 has 12 amino acids. Trimming took 2 bases from V and 8 from J, leaving 9 bases between them. The chain's CDR3 is CASSEYRVGYTF. The DNA of the CDR3 is TGTGCCAGCAGTGAATACAGGGTGGGCTACACCTTC.

The J gene is TRBJ2-6, the V gene TRBV10-2; unclear D gene. Germline-derived CDR1 and CDR2 are WSHSY and SAAADI. The V gene lost 5 bases and the J gene lost 4 bases, with 12 bases spanning the gap. The CDR3 extends over 15 amino acids. In DNA, the CDR3 is TGCGCCAGCAGTCAGAGCGTCTCCGGGGCCAACGTCCTGACTTTC. Its protein product is CASSQSVSGANVLTF.

V usage is TRBV9 and J usage is TRBJ1-6, with 8 bases fitting TRBD1. CDR1 is SGDLS, CDR2 YYNGEE, per germline. The trim removed 4 bases at V and 7 bases at J, leaving 4 bases unmatched. The CDR3 totals 14 residues. CDR3 amino acids: CASSSGTGNSPLHF. As DNA, the CDR3 is TGTGCCAGCAGCTCTGGGACAGGAAATTCACCCCTCCACTTT.